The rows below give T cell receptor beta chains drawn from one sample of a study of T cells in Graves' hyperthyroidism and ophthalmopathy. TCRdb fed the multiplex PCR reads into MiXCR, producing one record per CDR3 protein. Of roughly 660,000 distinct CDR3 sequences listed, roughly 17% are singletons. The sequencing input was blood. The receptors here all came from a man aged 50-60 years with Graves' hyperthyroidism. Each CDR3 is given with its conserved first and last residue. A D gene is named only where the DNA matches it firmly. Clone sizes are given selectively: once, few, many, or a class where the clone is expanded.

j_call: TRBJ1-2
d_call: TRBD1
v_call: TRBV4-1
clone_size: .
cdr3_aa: CASSPPTGDNYGYTF
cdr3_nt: TGCGCCAGCAGCCCTCCTACAGGGGACAACTATGGCTACACCTTC

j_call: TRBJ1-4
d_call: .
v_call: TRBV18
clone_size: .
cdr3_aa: CASSPGRPEVGEKLFF
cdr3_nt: TGTGCCAGCTCACCGGGTCGCCCCGAGGTCGGCGAAAAACTGTTTTTT

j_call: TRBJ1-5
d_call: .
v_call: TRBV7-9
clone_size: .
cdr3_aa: CASSLGVGINQPQHF
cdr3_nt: TGTGCCAGCAGCTTAGGGGTGGGGATCAATCAGCCCCAGCATTTT

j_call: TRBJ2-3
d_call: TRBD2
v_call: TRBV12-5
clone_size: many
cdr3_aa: CASGSGLAVTDTQYF
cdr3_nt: TGTGCTAGTGGCTCTGGACTAGCGGTCACAGATACGCAGTATTTT

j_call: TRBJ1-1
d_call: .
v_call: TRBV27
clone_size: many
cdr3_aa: CASSSQRDTEAFF
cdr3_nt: TGTGCCAGCTCCTCACAGAGGGACACTGAAGCTTTCTTT

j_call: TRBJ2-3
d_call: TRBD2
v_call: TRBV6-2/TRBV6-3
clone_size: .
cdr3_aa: CASSYSTSGSSRADTQYF
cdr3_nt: TGTGCCAGCAGTTACTCGACTAGCGGGAGTTCGAGGGCAGATACGCAGTATTTT

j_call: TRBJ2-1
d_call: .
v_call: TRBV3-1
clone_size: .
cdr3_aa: CASSQTGTFNEQFF
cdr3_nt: TGTGCCAGCAGCCAGACCGGGACTTTCAATGAGCAGTTCTTC

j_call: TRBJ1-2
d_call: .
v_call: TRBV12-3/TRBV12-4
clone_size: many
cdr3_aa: CASIEDSIDGYTF
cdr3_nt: TGTGCCAGCATCGAGGACAGCATTGATGGCTACACCTTC

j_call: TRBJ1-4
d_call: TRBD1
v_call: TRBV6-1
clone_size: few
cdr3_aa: CASRPGTATNEKLFF
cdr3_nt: TGTGCCAGCAGACCCGGGACAGCAACTAATGAAAAACTGTTTTTT

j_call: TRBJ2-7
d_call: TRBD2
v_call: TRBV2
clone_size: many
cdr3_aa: CASMELAGGPHEQYF
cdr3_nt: TGTGCCAGCATGGAACTAGCGGGAGGGCCTCACGAGCAGTACTTC

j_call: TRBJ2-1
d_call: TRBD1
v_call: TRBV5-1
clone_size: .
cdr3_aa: CASNPPGRDRGLDEQFF
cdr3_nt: TGCGCCAGCAACCCACCCGGGAGGGACAGGGGGTTGGATGAGCAGTTCTTC

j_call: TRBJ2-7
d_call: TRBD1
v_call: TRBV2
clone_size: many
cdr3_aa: CASSGTGYEQYF
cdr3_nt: TGTGCCAGCAGTGGGACAGGGTACGAGCAGTACTTC

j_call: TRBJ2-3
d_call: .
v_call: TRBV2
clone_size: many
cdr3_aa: CASSDPGLTSTDTQYF
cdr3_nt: TGTGCCAGCAGCGACCCCGGACTCACCAGCACAGATACGCAGTATTTT

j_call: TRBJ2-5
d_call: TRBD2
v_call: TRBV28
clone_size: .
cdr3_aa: CAGSFEVAGDGKTQYF
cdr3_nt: TGTGCCGGCAGTTTTGAGGTAGCGGGAGATGGGAAGACCCAGTACTTC

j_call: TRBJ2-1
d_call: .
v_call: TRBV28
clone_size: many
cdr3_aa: CASSSDSAGRNEQFF
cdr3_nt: TGTGCCAGCAGTTCGGACAGTGCCGGTCGGAATGAGCAGTTCTTC

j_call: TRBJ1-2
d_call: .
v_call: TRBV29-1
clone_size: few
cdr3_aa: CSAGTVYGYTF
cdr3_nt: TGCAGCGCAGGGACTGTTTATGGCTACACCTTC

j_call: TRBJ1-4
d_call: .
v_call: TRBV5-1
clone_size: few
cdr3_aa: CASSFGSLGEKLFF
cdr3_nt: TGCGCCAGCAGCTTCGGGAGTCTCGGTGAAAAACTGTTTTTT

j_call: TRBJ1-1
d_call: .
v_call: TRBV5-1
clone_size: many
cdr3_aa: CASSKAGADTEAFF
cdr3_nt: TGCGCCAGCAGCAAAGCAGGGGCGGACACTGAAGCTTTCTTT

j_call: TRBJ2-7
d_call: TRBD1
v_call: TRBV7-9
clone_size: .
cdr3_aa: CASSPSEGTGSWEQYF
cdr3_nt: TGTGCCAGCAGCCCAAGCGAAGGGACAGGATCTTGGGAGCAGTACTTC

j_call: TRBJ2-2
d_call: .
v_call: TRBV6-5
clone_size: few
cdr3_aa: CASSYLSGSNTGELFF
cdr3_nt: TGTGCCAGCAGTTACTTAAGTGGGTCGAACACCGGGGAGCTGTTTTTT

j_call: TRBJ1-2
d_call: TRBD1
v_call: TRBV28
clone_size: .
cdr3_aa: CASTLTGVGLYGYTF
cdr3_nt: TGTGCCAGCACTTTGACAGGGGTCGGCCTCTATGGCTACACCTTC

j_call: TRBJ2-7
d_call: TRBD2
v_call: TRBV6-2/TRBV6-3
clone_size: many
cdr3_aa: CASEGLAGDYEQYF
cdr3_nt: TGTGCCAGCGAAGGACTAGCGGGAGACTACGAGCAGTACTTC

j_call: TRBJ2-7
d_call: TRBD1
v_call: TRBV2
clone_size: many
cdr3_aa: CASNPGQQYEQYF
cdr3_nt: TGTGCCAGCAACCCGGGACAGCAGTACGAGCAGTACTTC